These 2 T cell receptor beta chains were all obtained from the same sample, sequenced in a study of T-cell reconstitution after alpha-beta-depleted transplantation in children. The TCRbeta library was prepared with unique molecular identifiers. TCRdb re-called the PCR reads through MiXCR, storing one row per CDR3 protein. Among about 400,000 distinct CDR3 sequences listed, around 15% were seen once. The material was PBMCs, mostly from graft donor cells, obtained 360 days after TCRalphabeta/CD19-depleted stem cell transplant. All receptors derive from a boy under two years old who had a stem cell transplant for Wiskott-Aldrich syndrome, so the T cells may come from the graft donor.

The rearrangement links TRBV9 to TRBJ1-4; TRBD1 might be the D (5 bases). The CDR3 length is 16 residues. V was clipped by 3 bases and J by 5 bases, with 17 bases between them. CDR1 is SGDLS, CDR2 YYNGEE, per germline. The CDR3 spells CASSAGRGRKNEKLFF. For the CDR3, the DNA is TGTGCCAGCAGCGCCGGTCGGGGCAGAAAGAATGAAAAACTGTTTTTT.

The sample holds many counts of this clonotype. The J gene is TRBJ2-1, the V gene TRBV29-1, with D possibly called TRBD1 or TRBD2 (6 bases each). This CDR3 spans 13 amino acids. Germline V lookup: CDR1 SQVTM, CDR2 ANQGSEA. The V end was cut by 5 bases, the J end by 4 bases, with 12 bases between. The CDR3 region is CSVKGGLYNEQFF. The DNA of the CDR3 is TGCAGCGTTAAGGGGGGTCTTTACAATGAGCAGTTCTTC.